These T cell receptor beta chains were read from a single sample in a study of CD8+ T cells in alopecia areata. Only in-frame clones appear in the TCRdb table, and some are missing; sequencing was by immunoSEQ multiplex PCR. The repertoire has some 110,000 clones, roughly 68% of them found once; the top ten carry about 3%. Sequenced input: CD4+ T cells sorted from blood. These receptors were obtained from a human donor in good health. Both conserved end residues are part of each CDR3. The D gene is left open where the match is weak. Rows may omit the clone size; those that give it use once, few, many or a size class.

>TRBJ2-5|NA|TRBV18|NA
CASSPLTASQETQYF
TGTGCCAGCTCACCCTTGACAGCAAGCCAAGAGACCCAGTACTTC
>TRBJ1-1|NA|TRBV5-1|NA
CASMDSGNTEAFF
TGCGCCAGTATGGACAGTGGGAACACTGAAGCTTTCTTT
>TRBJ2-1|NA|TRBV14|NA
CASSQTGTYNEQFF
TGTGCCAGCAGCCAAACGGGGACCTACAATGAGCAGTTCTTC
>TRBJ1-6|TRBD1|TRBV9|few
CASSAGTGFSPLHF
TGTGCCAGCAGCGCCGGGACAGGTTTTTCACCCCTCCACTTT
>TRBJ1-1|NA|TRBV5-1|few
CASSLDRVKAEAFF
TGCGCCAGCAGCTTGGACAGGGTAAAAGCTGAAGCTTTCTTT
>TRBJ1-2|NA|TRBV30|NA
CAWSVPQGFGYTF
TGTGCCTGGAGTGTCCCCCAGGGCTTTGGCTACACCTTC
>TRBJ1-1|NA|TRBV30|NA
CAWSTRGPRTEAFF
TGTGCCTGGAGTACGAGGGGCCCGCGTACTGAAGCTTTCTTT
>TRBJ2-6|NA|TRBV29-1|NA
CSVGTRWGSGANVLTF
TGCAGCGTTGGTACTAGATGGGGCTCTGGGGCCAACGTCCTGACTTTC
>TRBJ1-2|NA|TRBV30|NA
CAWSAGQSYGYTF
TGTGCCTGGAGTGCAGGGCAGAGCTATGGCTACACCTTC
>TRBJ2-1|NA|TRBV4-1|NA
CASSPSEAINEQFF
TGCGCCAGCAGCCCTAGTGAGGCGATCAATGAGCAGTTCTTC
>TRBJ1-1|TRBD1|TRBV29-1|NA
CSVGRDRGEAFF
TGCAGCGTTGGTAGGGACAGGGGTGAAGCTTTCTTT
>TRBJ2-7|TRBD1|TRBV15|NA
CATRHDRDSLYEQYF
TGTGCCACCAGACACGACCGGGACAGCCTCTACGAGCAGTACTTC
>TRBJ2-3|NA|TRBV29-1|NA
CSGTGTGSTDTQYF
TGCAGCGGGACCGGGACGGGAAGCACAGATACGCAGTATTTT
>TRBJ2-4|NA|TRBV10-1|few
CASSDGIQNIQYF
TGCGCCAGCAGTGACGGGATCCAAAACATTCAGTACTTC
>TRBJ1-6|TRBD1|TRBV14|few
CASSQDPGQGHSPLHF
TGTGCCAGCAGCCAAGATCCGGGACAGGGCCATTCACCCCTCCACTTT
>TRBJ1-2|NA|TRBV9|NA
CASSVRRDTWGYTF
TGTGCCAGCAGCGTACGTCGGGACACATGGGGCTACACCTTC
>TRBJ2-2|NA|TRBV6-5|few
CASSYAGSSGELFF
TGTGCCAGCAGTTACGCAGGGTCGTCTGGGGAGCTGTTTTTT
>TRBJ1-5|NA|TRBV2|NA
CASSSQGSNQPQHF
TGTGCCAGCAGTTCCCAGGGGAGCAATCAGCCCCAGCATTTT
>TRBJ2-3|TRBD1|TRBV2|few
CASSTGTGGAFPQYF
TGTGCCAGCAGCACCGGGACAGGGGGCGCATTTCCGCAGTATTTT
>TRBJ2-1|TRBD1|TRBV5-4|NA
CASSLDTGGNNEQFF
TGTGCCAGCAGCTTGGACACAGGGGGCAACAATGAGCAGTTCTTC
>TRBJ2-5|NA|TRBV6-5|NA
CASSYGTFQETQYF
TGTGCCAGCAGTTACGGGACCTTCCAAGAGACCCAGTACTTC
>TRBJ1-1|NA|TRBV30|NA
CAWSARNTEAFF
TGTGCCTGGAGCGCCAGGAACACTGAAGCTTTCTTT
>TRBJ1-4|TRBD1|TRBV2|once
CASDRVNEKLFF
TGTGCCAGCGACAGGGTTAATGAAAAACTGTTTTTT
>TRBJ2-7|TRBD2|TRBV7-3|NA
CASSLSGGLPYEQYF
TGTGCCAGCAGCTTAAGCGGGGGGCTCCCCTACGAGCAGTACTTC
>TRBJ1-2|NA|TRBV4-1|NA
CASSQPRDARGYTF
TGCGCCAGCAGCCAACCGCGCGATGCCAGGGGCTACACCTTC
>TRBJ2-5|NA|TRBV25-1|NA
CASMRLETQYF
TGTGCCAGCATGAGGCTGGAGACCCAGTACTTC
>TRBJ1-5|NA|TRBV30|once
CAWSQGNQPQHF
TGTGCCTGGAGTCAAGGCAATCAGCCCCAGCATTTT
>TRBJ2-2|TRBD1|TRBV7-9|NA
CASSRQGVTGELFF
TGTGCCAGCAGCCGACAGGGGGTCACCGGGGAGCTGTTTTTT
>TRBJ2-7|TRBD1|TRBV25-1|few
CASSERTGLYEQYF
TGTGCCAGCAGTGAAAGGACAGGTCTCTACGAGCAGTACTTC
>TRBJ1-1|NA|TRBV27|NA
CASSSRDRGLLAFF
TGTGCCAGCAGTTCCCGCGATAGGGGGTTATTGGCTTTCTTT
>TRBJ1-4|TRBD1|TRBV30|NA
CAWSLSGTGPQKLFF
TGTGCCTGGAGCCTTTCCGGGACAGGGCCTCAAAAACTGTTTTTT
>TRBJ1-6|NA|TRBV5-1|few
CASSIQAPRNSPLHF
TGCGCCAGCAGTATACAGGCCCCACGGAATTCACCCCTCCACTTT
>TRBJ2-6|TRBD1|TRBV15|once
CATSRGTGSGANVLTF
TGTGCCACCAGCAGAGGGACAGGGTCTGGGGCCAACGTCCTGACTTTC
>TRBJ2-3|TRBD1|TRBV5-4|few
CASSSGRGQGRIDTQYF
TGTGCCAGCAGCTCCGGTCGGGGACAGGGGAGAATTGATACGCAGTATTTT
>TRBJ2-1|TRBD1|TRBV6-6|many
CASRLGQGYNEQFF
TGTGCCAGCAGATTGGGACAGGGCTACAATGAGCAGTTCTTC
>TRBJ2-2|NA|TRBV29-1|few
CSTRRGATGELFF
TGCAGCACCCGGAGGGGGGCCACCGGGGAGCTGTTTTTT
>TRBJ2-2|NA|TRBV4-2|NA
CASSLRATDGELFF
TGTGCCAGCAGCCTAAGGGCCACTGACGGGGAGCTGTTTTTT
>TRBJ2-3|NA|TRBV19|NA
CASRADPTDTQYF
TGTGCCAGCCGCGCTGACCCGACAGATACGCAGTATTTT
>TRBJ2-5|NA|TRBV15|NA
CATSRVAGAGQETQYF
TGTGCCACCAGCAGAGTCGCTGGGGCAGGACAAGAGACCCAGTACTTC
>TRBJ2-1|NA|TRBV29-1|NA
CSVESQRYNEQFF
TGCAGCGTTGAGTCACAGAGGTACAATGAGCAGTTCTTC
>TRBJ2-5|NA|TRBV7-7|NA
CASSLAGLSVTQYF
TGTGCCAGCAGCTTAGCGGGTCTTTCGGTGACCCAGTACTTC
>TRBJ2-4|TRBD2|TRBV4-2|NA
CASSQDAITGGAKNIQYF
TGTGCCAGCAGCCAAGATGCCATCACCGGGGGGGCCAAAAACATTCAGTACTTC
>TRBJ1-5|NA|TRBV7-9|NA
CASSLNGQPQHF
TGTGCCAGCAGCCTAAATGGTCAGCCCCAGCATTTT
>TRBJ2-3|TRBD2|TRBV4-1|once
CASSQMTSGGLPSTDTQYF
TGCGCCAGCAGCCAGATGACTAGCGGGGGGCTCCCTAGCACAGATACGCAGTATTTT
>TRBJ1-5|TRBD1|TRBV2|NA
CASTRTGGSNQPQHF
TGTGCCAGCACTCGAACAGGGGGAAGCAATCAGCCCCAGCATTTT
>TRBJ2-7|NA|TRBV25-1|NA
CASSELIGYEQYF
TGTGCCAGCAGTGAACTCATTGGGTACGAGCAGTACTTC
>TRBJ2-5|NA|TRBV6-1|NA
CASSEGSRNQETQYF
TGTGCCAGCAGTGAAGGAAGTAGGAACCAAGAGACCCAGTACTTC
>TRBJ2-3|TRBD2|TRBV5-1|NA
CASSLRPVGGTTDTQYF
TGCGCCAGCAGCTTGCGCCCTGTCGGGGGGACCACAGATACGCAGTATTTT